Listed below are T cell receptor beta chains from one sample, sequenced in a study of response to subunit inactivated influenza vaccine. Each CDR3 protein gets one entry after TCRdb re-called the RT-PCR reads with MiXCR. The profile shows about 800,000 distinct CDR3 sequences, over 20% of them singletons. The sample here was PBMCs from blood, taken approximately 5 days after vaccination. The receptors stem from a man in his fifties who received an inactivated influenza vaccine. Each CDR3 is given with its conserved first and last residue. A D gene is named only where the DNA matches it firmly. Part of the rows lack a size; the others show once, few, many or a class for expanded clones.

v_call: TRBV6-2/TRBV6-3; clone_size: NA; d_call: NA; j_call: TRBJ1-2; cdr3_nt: TGTGCCAGCATTCTCTCCGGGGCCACTAGAGGTGGCTACACCTTC; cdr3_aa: CASILSGATRGGYTF
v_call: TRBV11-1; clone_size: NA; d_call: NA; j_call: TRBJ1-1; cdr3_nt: TGTGCCAGCAGCATTGGAGACAGGCCGTTTTCAGAGAACACTGAAGCTTTCTTT; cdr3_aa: CASSIGDRPFSENTEAFF
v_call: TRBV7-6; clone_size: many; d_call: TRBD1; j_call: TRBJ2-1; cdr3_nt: TGTGCCAGCAGCTTAGTGATTCGGACAGGGGGTGATGAGCAGTTCTTC; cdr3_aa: CASSLVIRTGGDEQFF
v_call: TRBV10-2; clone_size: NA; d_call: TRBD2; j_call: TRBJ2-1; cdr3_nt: TGCGCCAGCACTTGGGACTATTGGAATGAGCAGTTCTTC; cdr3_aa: CASTWDYWNEQFF
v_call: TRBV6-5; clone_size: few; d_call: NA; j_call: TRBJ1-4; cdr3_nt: TGTGCCAGCAGTTACGGGCCATCAGGAAAACTGTTTTTT; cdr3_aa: CASSYGPSGKLFF
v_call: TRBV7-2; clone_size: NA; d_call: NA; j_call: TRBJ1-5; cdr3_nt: TGTGCCAGCGGGGGGGGTGACGGCAATCAGCCCCAGCATTTT; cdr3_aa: CASGGGDGNQPQHF
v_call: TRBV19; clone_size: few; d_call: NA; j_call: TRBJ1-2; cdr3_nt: TGTGCCAGTAGTAAACAGCCGCTCCGATCTAACTATGGCTACACCTTC; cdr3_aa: CASSKQPLRSNYGYTF
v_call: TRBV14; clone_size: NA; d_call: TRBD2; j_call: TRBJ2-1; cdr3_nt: TGTGCCAGCAGCCAAGATCAGACTAGCGGGAACTACAATGAGCAGTTCTTC; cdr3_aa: CASSQDQTSGNYNEQFF
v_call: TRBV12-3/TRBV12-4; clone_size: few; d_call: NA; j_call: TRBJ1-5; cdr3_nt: TGTGCCAGCAGTTTAGGGGCAGATAGCAATCAGCCCCAGCATTTT; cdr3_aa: CASSLGADSNQPQHF
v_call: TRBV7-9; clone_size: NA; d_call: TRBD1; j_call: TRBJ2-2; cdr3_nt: TGTGCCAGCAGCTGGGACAGGGTCACCACCGGGGAGCTGTTTTTT; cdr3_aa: CASSWDRVTTGELFF